This T cell receptor (beta chain) was recorded in a study of blood T cells in healthy people across ages. The use of a sample-barcoded 5' primer and a J-beta primer mix characterized a second PCR of about 7 to 12 cycles. MiXCR, applied by TCRdb to the 5' RACE reads, yields one record per CDR3 protein. The sample records around 1.5 million distinct CDR3 sequences, 30% to 40% being singletons. This clonotype was counted between two and nine times. The CDR3 has 16 residues. V shed 5 bases and J 5 bases; nucleotides not matched to a gene: 12. Germline loops: CDR1 SGHTA, CDR2 FQGTGA. This chain connects TRBV7-3 to TRBJ2-3; TRBD1 aligns across 8 bases. The sequenced material came from blood. The receptor was derived from a woman in her thirties in good health. The chain's CDR3 is CASSHGAGTGGDTQYF. The CDR3 coding sequence is TGTGCCAGCAGCCACGGGGCAGGGACAGGCGGAGATACGCAGTATTTT.